The source of this TCR beta chain is a study of beta chain features in type 1 diabetes. As every portion of the isolated RNA was reverse transcribed, the sequencing read expressed TCRB transcripts. The repertoire was sequenced with immunoSEQ multiplex PCR; TCRdb's copy has only in-frame clones and lacks some. The table includes about 150,000 clones, around 10% detected once. The germline V gene encodes CDR1 SGHDT and CDR2 YYEEEE. The V end was cut by 0 bases, the J end by 2 bases, with 4 bases between. The CDR3 covers 13 residues. The authors sorted CD4+ naive, central memory, regulatory and stem cell-like memory cells via CD45RO/CCR7/CD25/CD127/CD95/CD27. Study outcomes and limitations: Type 1 diabetes patients had moderately but significantly shorter TCRB CDR3s in all four CD4+ subsets.

To note about this clone: As yet, its antigen is unknown.

Specimen: central memory CD4+ T cells from blood. The chain links TRBV5-6 to TRBJ2-3; D uncertain. This TCR was sampled from a man under 40 with type 1 diabetes. CDR3 coding DNA: TGTGCCAGCAGCTTGGGGGCCACAGATACGCAGTATTTT. Translating it yields CASSLGATDTQYF.